This TCR beta chain was found in a study of blood T cell repertoires in COVID-19. TCRdb's table, derived via immunoSEQ multiplex PCR, lists solely in-frame clones and lacks some. The sample lists some 270,000 clones, just under 90% occurring once. All enrollees were roughly 18 to 95 years old and from fewer than 30 US areas. From germline, CDR1 is SGHNT and CDR2 YYREEE (reference sequence). CDR3 size: 12 residues. V lost 5 bases to trimming and J lost 13 bases; unmatched junction nucleotides: 7. Sequencing input: PBMCs or T cells enriched from blood (not recorded which). The J gene is TRBJ1-2, the V gene TRBV5-4; 11 bases are a match to TRBD1. The receptor comes from a woman aged 25 to 39 with acute COVID-19. The CDR3 reads CASSMGQGVGTF. CDR3 in DNA: TGTGCCAGCAGTATGGGACAGGGGGTGGGCACCTTC.